This TCR beta chain was found in a study of shared clonotypes between healthy human individuals. Study-wide results and limits: Generation probabilities of non-shared clonotypes were lower (relative to those shared by all four donors).

As concerns this clone: Its antigen is unknown.

The CDR3 totals 15 residues. The germline gives CDR1 SNHLY, CDR2 FYNNEI. V was cut by 4 bases and J by 2 bases, with 12 bases left in between. In the authors' workflow: Because ImmunoSEQ provided only junction sequences with no quality scores, the filtering differed. Sequencing used immunoSEQ multiplex PCR; TCRdb keeps in-frame clones, though not all of them. Clone size and the V and J calls come from that table; the DNA yielded D and trimming. The table has 2 million to 2.5 million clones, 85% to 95% seen once; the top ten hold approximately 0.4%. What was sequenced was naive CD4+ T cells from PBMCs. Specified subset: CD45RA+ positively selected. The clonotype was recovered from a man younger than 35 in good health. Some clones in this sample may be carry-over from other donors' samples. The chain combines TRBV2 with TRBJ1-5; unclear D gene. CDR3 protein: CASSGVQNGNQPQHF. DNA for the CDR3: TGTGCCAGCAGTGGAGTCCAGAATGGCAATCAGCCCCAGCATTTT.